This T cell receptor beta chain is drawn from a study of blood T cell repertoires in COVID-19. Study summary: Acute and convalescent COVID-19 specimens originated in the United States, Italy and Spain. Sources were T cells, B-cell-depleted T cells, or PBMCs; the material itself was cDNA or gDNA.

Study processing details: By means of reference gene primer amplification, nucleated cell counts were estimated. Here immunoSEQ multiplex PCR was the method, and the copy in TCRdb shows in-frame clones only, minus some. Clonal size and the V and J genes are those of that table, whereas D and trimming came from the DNA. The sample carries 130,000 or so clones, about 79% recorded once. Germline assignment: CDR1 LNHDA and CDR2 SQIVND (reference sequence). The V end was cut by 8 bases, the J end by 2 bases, with 21 bases between. This CDR3 region has 16 residues. Sequencing was carried out using peripheral blood. The chain uses TRBV19 and TRBJ1-1, with D unresolved. This sequence originates from an elderly woman with acute or convalescent COVID-19. The CDR3 DNA sequence: TGTGCCAGTCGTTTTTTTGGCCAAAGAAGAAACACTGAAGCTTTCTTT. Protein: CASRFFGQRRNTEAFF.